A selection of T cell receptor beta chains follows, all from one sample in a study of T cells after yellow fever vaccination. TCRdb reprocessed the 5' RACE reads via MiXCR and lists one record per CDR3 protein. The table lists 200,000 to 300,000 distinct CDR3 sequences, 6% to 8% of them singletons. The sample in question was CD4+ T cells sorted from PBMCs, obtained on the day of the yellow fever booster vaccination. All receptors come from a man aged 25 to 45 who received the YFV17D yellow fever vaccine. Both conserved end residues are part of each CDR3. The D gene is left open where the match is weak. Part of the rows lack a size; the others show once, few, many or a class for expanded clones.

>.|TRBJ1-5|TRBD1|15|TRBV18
TGTGCCAGCTCAGCGAACAGGGGAGGCAATCAGCCCCAGCATTTT
CASSANRGGNQPQHF
>many|TRBJ2-7|.|12|TRBV29-1
TGCAGCGTTGGGGTGCAATCCTACGAGCAGTACTTC
CSVGVQSYEQYF
>few|TRBJ2-4|TRBD1|16|TRBV5-1
TGCGCCAGCAGCTTGCTGGACAGGGGTCTTGGAAACATTCAGTACTTC
CASSLLDRGLGNIQYF
>.|TRBJ1-2|.|13|TRBV28
TGTGCCAGCAGTGGACTACCATGGGATGGCTACACCTTC
CASSGLPWDGYTF
>many|TRBJ2-2|TRBD1|14|TRBV7-2
TGTGCCAGCAGCCAAGACAGGGTCACCGGGGAGCTGTTTTTT
CASSQDRVTGELFF
>.|TRBJ2-7|.|14|TRBV4-2
TGTGCCAGCAGCCAAGAGGGGACCGGGGTGGAGCAGTACTTC
CASSQEGTGVEQYF
>many|TRBJ2-7|.|15|TRBV7-2
TGTGCCAGCAGCTTAGCGGCGGACACTCTCTACGAGCAGTACTTC
CASSLAADTLYEQYF
>.|TRBJ2-2|TRBD2|10|TRBV20-1
TGCAGTGCTCGACTAGCGGGAGTTCTTTTT
CSARLAGVLF
>.|TRBJ2-2|.|16|TRBV5-6
TGTGCCAGCAGCTACCCCTCGGGTAGGAACACCGGGGAGCTGTTTTTT
CASSYPSGRNTGELFF
>many|TRBJ1-1|.|13|TRBV20-1
TGCAGTGCTAGAGACGACAGTTACACTGAAGCTTTCTTT
CSARDDSYTEAFF
>few|TRBJ1-2|.|14|TRBV5-1
TGCGCCAGCAGCTTGGTCCCAGGAACGCAGGGCTACACCTTC
CASSLVPGTQGYTF
>many|TRBJ2-7|.|13|TRBV4-3
TGCGCCAGCAGCCAAGGATTAGGGTACGAGCAGTACTTC
CASSQGLGYEQYF
>few|TRBJ2-7|TRBD2|14|TRBV10-2
TGCGCCAGCACGTGGGGACTAGCGGTCTACGAGCAGTACTTC
CASTWGLAVYEQYF
>.|TRBJ2-7|TRBD1|13|TRBV20-1
TGCAGTGCAAACCGGGACAGGGTCAACGAGCAGTACTTC
CSANRDRVNEQYF
>.|TRBJ2-1|.|11|TRBV7-2
TGTGCCAGCAGCCCCAGGAATGAGCAGTTCTTC
CASSPRNEQFF
>.|TRBJ1-1|.|15|TRBV20-1
TGCAGTGCCGACGACATGCGGGGGGCCGGCACTGAAGCTTTCTTT
CSADDMRGAGTEAFF